A selection of T cell receptor beta chains follows, all from one sample in a study of blood T cell repertoires in COVID-19. TCRdb keeps only in-frame clones here, not all; method: immunoSEQ multiplex PCR. The sample lists approximately 150,000 clones; around nine tenths were seen once. The sample taken for sequencing was peripheral blood. The receptors shown here come from a woman aged 50 to 60 with active or convalescent COVID-19. CDR3s leave out the opening cysteine and the closing phenylalanine or tryptophan. Clone size is stated in some rows and not others, as once, few, many or a class when expanded.

size	J	V	CDR3
NA	TRBJ2-2	TRBV9	ASSVEGTGGAGNTGELF
NA	TRBJ1-5	TRBV6-2/TRBV6-3	ASSRMTGTGNQPQH
NA	TRBJ2-5	TRBV5-6	ASSLGASRGETQY
few	TRBJ2-3	TRBV5-1	ASSPGTPRTDTQY
NA	TRBJ2-1	TRBV3-1/TRBV3-2	ASSIGRDRPYNEQF
NA	TRBJ1-1	TRBV18	ASSPPTGGGGEAF
NA	TRBJ1-5	TRBV5-6	ASSHTGPGRGNQPQH
NA	TRBJ1-3	TRBV15	ATSRDPRDIGGNTIY
NA	TRBJ1-1	TRBV29-1	SVVQGALNTEAF
NA	TRBJ1-4	TRBV4-2	ASSQEGGSTATNEKLF
NA	TRBJ1-4	TRBV7-6	ASSLSWGHEKLF
NA	TRBJ2-5	TRBV2	ASSEVASGGTAQETQY
NA	TRBJ2-5	TRBV4-3	ASSLGTQRGQETQY
NA	TRBJ1-5	TRBV6-6	ASSYRGTQPQH
NA	TRBJ1-1	TRBV19	ASRSERGWTEAF
NA	TRBJ2-5	TRBV19	ASSDSTGASWETQY
NA	TRBJ2-7	TRBV3-1/TRBV3-2	ASSQDQPREHYEQY
NA	TRBJ1-4	TRBV7-9	ASASWDTRREKLF
NA	TRBJ1-2	TRBV27	ASSSGDRGLAGYT
once	TRBJ2-7	TRBV15	ATSRGGESRGEQY
NA	TRBJ1-1	TRBV3-1/TRBV3-2	ASSPGGTLNTEAF
once	TRBJ1-6	TRBV5-1	ASSDGSRGSPLH
once	TRBJ1-2	TRBV6-5	ASTRTSTAYGYT